The TCR beta chain under discussion was sequenced for a study of blood T cell repertoires in COVID-19. The CDR3 extends over 13 amino acids. CDR1 is SGHKS, CDR2 YYEKEE, per germline (reference sequence). Trimming shortened V by 5 bases and J by 5 bases, and 13 bases separated the two germline ends. TCRdb keeps only in-frame clones here, not all; method: immunoSEQ multiplex PCR. The repertoire has 200,000 to 250,000 clones, 70% to 90% of them found once; the top ten carry about 12%. The chain carries TRBV5-5 and TRBJ2-5; D is possibly TRBD2 (6 bases). The TCR was taken from a woman younger than 30 who had recovered from COVID-19. Specimen: peripheral blood. CDR3 protein: CASREAGRETQYF. DNA of the CDR3: TGTGCCAGCAGGGAAGCAGGGAGGGAGACCCAGTACTTC.